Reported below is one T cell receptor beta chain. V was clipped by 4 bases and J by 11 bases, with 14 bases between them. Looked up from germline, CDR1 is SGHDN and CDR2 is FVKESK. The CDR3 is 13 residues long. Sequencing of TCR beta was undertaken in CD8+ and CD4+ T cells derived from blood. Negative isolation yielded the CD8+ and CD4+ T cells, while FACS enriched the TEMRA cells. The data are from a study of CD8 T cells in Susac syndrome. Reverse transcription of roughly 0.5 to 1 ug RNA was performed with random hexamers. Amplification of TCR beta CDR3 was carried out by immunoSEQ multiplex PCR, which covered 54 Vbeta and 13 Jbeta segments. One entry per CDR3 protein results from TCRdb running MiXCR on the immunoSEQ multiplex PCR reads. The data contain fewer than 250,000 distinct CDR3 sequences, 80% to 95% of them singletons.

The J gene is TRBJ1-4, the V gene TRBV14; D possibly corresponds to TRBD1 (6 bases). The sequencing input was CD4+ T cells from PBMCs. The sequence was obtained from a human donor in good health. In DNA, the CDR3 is TGTGCCAGCAGCCGGACAGCCGCGGGGAAACTGTTTTTT. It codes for CASSRTAAGKLFF.